This record concerns one T cell receptor beta chain sequence. Naive CD8 cells lacked CD45RO and underwent positive selection for CCR7, leaving out terminally differentiated effector memory CD45RA+ cells. The data derive from a study of shared clonotypes between healthy human individuals. Looking at the study overall: Plates per donor: three CD4 naive, three CD4 memory, two CD8 naive, one CD8 memory.

Germline trimming cut 4 bases from V and 4 bases from J; bases unmatched to any gene: 9. Germline lookup yields CDR1 MNHEY and CDR2 SMNVEV (reference sequence). This CDR3 is 16 amino acids long. The deep-level immunoSEQ assay was used. Using immunoSEQ multiplex PCR, the repertoire was profiled, and TCRdb retains in-frame clones only, with some absent. The sample lists about 870,000 clones; approximately 92% were seen once. The chain combines TRBV27 with TRBJ1-1; 10 nucleotides agree with TRBD1. The TCR sequence derives from a man aged 30-40 years in good health. The sequenced sample was naive CD8+ T cells sorted from blood. In nucleotides, the CDR3 is TGTGCCAGCAGTTCAGGGACAGGGGTTAGGCCCACTGAAGCTTTCTTT. Translation gives CASSSGTGVRPTEAFF.